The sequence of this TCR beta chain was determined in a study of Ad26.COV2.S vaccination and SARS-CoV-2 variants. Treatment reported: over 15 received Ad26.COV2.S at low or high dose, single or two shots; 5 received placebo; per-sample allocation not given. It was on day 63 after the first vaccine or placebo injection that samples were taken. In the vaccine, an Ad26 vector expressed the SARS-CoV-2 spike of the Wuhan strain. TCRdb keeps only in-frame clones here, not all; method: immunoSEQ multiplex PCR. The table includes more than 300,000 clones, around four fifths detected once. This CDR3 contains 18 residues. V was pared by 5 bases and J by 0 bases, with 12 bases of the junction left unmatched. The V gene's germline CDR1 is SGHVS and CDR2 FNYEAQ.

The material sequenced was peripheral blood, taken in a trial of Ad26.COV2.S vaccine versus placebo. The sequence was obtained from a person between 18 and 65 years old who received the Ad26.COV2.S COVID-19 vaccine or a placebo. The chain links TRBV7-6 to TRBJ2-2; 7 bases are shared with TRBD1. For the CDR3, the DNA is TGTGCCAGCAGCAAGCAAAGGACAGGCCAACCGAACACCGGGGAGCTGTTTTTT. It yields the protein CASSKQRTGQPNTGELFF.